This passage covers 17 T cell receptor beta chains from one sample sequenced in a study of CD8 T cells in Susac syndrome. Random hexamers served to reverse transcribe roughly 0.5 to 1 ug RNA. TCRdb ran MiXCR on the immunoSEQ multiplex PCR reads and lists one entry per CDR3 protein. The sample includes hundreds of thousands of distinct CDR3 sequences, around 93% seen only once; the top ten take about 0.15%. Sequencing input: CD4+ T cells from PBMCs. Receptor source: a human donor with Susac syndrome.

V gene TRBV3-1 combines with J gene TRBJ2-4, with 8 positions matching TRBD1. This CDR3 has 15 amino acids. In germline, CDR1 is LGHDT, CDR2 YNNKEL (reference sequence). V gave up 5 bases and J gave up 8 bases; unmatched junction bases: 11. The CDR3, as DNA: TGTGCCAGCAGCTCGACGGACAGGGTTAGAGACATTCAGTACTTC. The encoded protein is CASSSTDRVRDIQYF.

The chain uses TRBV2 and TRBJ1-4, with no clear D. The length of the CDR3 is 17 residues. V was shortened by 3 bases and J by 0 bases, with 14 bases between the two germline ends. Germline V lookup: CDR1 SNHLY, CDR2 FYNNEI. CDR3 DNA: TGTGCCAGCAGTGACGGACTCGGGCTAGCAACTAATGAAAAACTGTTTTTT. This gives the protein CASSDGLGLATNEKLFF. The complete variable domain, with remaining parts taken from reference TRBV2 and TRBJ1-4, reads EPEVTQTPSHQVTQMGQEVILRCVPISNHLYFYWYRQILGQKVEFLVSFYNNEISEKSEIFDDQFSVERPDGSNFTLKIRSTKLEDSAMYFCASSDGLGLATNEKLFFGSGTQLSVL.

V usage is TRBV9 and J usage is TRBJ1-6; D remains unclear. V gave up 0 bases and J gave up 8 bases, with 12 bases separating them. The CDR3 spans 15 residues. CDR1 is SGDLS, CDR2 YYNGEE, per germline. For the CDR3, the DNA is TGTGCCAGCAGCGTAGCGGGCCGGTCCCATTCACCCCTCCACTTT. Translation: CASSVAGRSHSPLHF.

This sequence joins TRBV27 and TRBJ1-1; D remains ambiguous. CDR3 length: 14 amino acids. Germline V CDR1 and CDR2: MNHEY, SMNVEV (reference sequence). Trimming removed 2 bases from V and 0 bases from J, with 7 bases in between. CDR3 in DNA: TGTGCCAGCAGTTTACAAAGCATGAACACTGAAGCTTTCTTT. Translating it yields CASSLQSMNTEAFF.

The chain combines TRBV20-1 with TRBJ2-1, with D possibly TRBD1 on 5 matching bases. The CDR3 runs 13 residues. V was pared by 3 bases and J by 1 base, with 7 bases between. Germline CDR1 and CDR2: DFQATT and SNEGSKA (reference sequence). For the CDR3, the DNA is TGCAGTGCTAGGTCAGGGTCCTACAATGAGCAGTTCTTC. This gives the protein CSARSGSYNEQFF.

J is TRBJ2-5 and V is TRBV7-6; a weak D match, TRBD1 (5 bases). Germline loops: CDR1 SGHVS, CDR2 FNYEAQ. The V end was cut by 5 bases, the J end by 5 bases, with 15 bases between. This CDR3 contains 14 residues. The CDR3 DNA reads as TGTGCCAGCAGCGAGCAGGGTGGAACGGAGACCCAGTACTTC. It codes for CASSEQGGTETQYF.

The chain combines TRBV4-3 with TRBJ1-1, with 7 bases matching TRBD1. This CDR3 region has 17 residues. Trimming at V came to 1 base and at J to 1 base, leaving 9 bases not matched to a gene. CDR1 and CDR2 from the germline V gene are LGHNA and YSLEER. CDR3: CASSQGHTGVGNTEAFF. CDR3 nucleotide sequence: TGCGCCAGCAGCCAAGGGCATACAGGGGTGGGGAACACTGAAGCTTTCTTT.

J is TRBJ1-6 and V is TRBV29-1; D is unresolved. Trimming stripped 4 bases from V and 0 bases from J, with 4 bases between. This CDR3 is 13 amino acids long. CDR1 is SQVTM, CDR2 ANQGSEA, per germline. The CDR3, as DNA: TGCAGCGTTGGCGGCTCCTATAATTCACCCCTCCACTTT. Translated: CSVGGSYNSPLHF.

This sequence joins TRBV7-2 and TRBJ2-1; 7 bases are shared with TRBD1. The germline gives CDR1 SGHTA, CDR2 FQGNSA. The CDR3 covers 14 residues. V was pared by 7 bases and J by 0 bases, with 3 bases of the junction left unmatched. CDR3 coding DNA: TGTGCCAGCACTAGGGACAGCTCCTACAATGAGCAGTTCTTC. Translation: CASTRDSSYNEQFF.

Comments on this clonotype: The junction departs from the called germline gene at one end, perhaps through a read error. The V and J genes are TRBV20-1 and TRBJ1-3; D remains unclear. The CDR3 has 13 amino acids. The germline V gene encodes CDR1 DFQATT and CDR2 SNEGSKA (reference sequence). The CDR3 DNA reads TGCAGTGCCAGAGGAATGTCGAGAAACACCATATATTTT. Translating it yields CSARGMSRNTIYF.

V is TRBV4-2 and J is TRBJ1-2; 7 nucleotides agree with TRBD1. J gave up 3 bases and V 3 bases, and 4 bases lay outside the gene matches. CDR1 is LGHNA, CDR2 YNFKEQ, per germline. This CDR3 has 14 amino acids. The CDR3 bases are TGTGCCAGCAGCCAGGCCGGGACAGACTATGGCTACACCTTC. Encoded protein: CASSQAGTDYGYTF.

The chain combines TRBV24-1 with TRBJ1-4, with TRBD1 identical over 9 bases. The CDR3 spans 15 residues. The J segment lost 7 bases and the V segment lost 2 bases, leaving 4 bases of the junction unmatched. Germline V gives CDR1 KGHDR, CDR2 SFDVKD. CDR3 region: CATSDSGQGLEKLFF. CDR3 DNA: TGTGCCACCAGTGATTCGGGACAGGGACTTGAAAAACTGTTTTTT.

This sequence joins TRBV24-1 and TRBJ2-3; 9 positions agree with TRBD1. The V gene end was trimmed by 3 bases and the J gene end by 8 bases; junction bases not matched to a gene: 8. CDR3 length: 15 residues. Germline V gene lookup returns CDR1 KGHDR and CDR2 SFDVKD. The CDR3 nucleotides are TGTGCCACCAGTGATCCGGGACAGGGAGTCGGTACGCAGTATTTT. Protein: CATSDPGQGVGTQYF.

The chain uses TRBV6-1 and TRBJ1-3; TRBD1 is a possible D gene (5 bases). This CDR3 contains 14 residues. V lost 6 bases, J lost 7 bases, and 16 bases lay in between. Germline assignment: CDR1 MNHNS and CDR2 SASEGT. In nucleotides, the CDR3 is TGTGCCAGCAGGGCCGGGGCCCCAGTGAACACCATATATTTT. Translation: CASRAGAPVNTIYF.

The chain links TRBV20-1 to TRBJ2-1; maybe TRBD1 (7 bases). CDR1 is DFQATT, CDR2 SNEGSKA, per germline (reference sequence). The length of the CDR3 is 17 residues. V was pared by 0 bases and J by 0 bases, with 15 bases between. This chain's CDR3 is CSARDSRGDVSYNEQFF. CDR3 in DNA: TGCAGTGCTAGAGATTCCAGGGGGGACGTCTCCTACAATGAGCAGTTCTTC.

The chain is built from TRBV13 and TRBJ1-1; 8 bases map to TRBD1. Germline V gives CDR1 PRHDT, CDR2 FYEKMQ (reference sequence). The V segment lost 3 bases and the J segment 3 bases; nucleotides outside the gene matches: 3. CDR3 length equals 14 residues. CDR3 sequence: CASSFSDRDTEAFF. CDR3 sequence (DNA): TGTGCCAGCAGCTTTTCGGACAGGGACACTGAAGCTTTCTTT.

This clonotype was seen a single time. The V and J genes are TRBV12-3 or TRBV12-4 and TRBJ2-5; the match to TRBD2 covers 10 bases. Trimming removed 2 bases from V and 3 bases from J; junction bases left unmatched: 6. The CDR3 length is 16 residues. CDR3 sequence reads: CASSLRAGTSEETQYF. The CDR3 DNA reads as TGTGCCAGCAGTTTAAGAGCCGGGACTAGCGAAGAGACCCAGTACTTC.